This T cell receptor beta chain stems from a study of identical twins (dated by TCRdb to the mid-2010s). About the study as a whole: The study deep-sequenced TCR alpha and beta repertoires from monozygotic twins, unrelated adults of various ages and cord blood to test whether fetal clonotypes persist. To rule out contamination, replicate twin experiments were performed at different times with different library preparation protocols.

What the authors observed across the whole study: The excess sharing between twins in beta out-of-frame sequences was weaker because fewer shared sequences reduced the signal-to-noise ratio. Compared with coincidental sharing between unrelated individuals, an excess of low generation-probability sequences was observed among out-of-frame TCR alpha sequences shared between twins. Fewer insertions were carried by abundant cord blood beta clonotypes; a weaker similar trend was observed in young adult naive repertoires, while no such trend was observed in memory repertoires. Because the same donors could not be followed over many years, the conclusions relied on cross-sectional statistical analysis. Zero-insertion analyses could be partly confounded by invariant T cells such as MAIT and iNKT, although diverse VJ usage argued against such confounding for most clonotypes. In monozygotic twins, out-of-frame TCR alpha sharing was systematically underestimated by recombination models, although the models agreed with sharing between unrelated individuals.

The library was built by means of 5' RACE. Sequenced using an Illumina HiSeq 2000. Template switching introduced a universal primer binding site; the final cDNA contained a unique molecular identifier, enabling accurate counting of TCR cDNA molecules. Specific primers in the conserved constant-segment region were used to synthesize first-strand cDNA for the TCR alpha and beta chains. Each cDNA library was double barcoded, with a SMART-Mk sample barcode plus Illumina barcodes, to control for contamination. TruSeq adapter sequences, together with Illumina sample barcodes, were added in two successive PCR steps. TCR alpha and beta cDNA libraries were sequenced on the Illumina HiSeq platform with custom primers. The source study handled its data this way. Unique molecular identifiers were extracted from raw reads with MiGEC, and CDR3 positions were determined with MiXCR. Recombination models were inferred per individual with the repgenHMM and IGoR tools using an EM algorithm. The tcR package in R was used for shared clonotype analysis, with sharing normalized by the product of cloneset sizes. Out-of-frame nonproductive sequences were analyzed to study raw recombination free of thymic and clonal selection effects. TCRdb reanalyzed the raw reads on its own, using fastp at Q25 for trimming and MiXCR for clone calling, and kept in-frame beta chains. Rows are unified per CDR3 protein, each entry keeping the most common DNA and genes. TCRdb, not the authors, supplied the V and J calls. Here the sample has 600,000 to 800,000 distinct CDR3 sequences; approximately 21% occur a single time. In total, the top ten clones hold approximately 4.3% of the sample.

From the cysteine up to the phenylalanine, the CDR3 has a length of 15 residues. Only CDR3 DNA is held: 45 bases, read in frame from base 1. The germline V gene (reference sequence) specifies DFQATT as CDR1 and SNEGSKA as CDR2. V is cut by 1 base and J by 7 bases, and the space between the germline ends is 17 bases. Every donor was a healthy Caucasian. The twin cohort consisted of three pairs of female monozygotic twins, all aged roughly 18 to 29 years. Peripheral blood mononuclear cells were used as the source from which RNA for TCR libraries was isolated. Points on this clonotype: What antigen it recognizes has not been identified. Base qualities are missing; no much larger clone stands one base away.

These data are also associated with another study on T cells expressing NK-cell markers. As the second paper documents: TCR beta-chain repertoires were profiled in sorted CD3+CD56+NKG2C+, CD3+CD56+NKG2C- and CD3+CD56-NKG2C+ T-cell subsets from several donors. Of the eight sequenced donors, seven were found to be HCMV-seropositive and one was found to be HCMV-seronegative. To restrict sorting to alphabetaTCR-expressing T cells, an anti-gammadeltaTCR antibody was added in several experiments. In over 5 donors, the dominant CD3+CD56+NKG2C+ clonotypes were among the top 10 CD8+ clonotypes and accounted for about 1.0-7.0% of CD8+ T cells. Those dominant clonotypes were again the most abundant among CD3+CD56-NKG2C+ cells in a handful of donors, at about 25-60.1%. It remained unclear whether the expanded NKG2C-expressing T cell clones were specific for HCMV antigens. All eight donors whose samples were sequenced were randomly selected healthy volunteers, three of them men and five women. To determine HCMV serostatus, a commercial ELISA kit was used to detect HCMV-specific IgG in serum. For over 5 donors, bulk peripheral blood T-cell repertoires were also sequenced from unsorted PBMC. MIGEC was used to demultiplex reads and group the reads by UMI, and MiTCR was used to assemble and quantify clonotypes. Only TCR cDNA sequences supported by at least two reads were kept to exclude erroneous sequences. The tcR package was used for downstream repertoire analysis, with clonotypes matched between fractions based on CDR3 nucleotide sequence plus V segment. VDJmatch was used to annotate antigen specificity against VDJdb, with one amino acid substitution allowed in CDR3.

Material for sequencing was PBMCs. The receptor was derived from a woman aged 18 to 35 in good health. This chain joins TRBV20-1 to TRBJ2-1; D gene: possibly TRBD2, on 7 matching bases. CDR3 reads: CSARVSGAGTNEQFF. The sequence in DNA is TGCAGTGCTAGAGTAAGCGGAGCGGGGACAAATGAGCAGTTCTTC.